The clone carrying this T cell receptor (beta chain) is a singleton in its sample. Primers included in the PCR were 60 Vbeta and 13 Jbeta primers. TCRdb keeps only in-frame clones here, not all; method: immunoSEQ multiplex PCR. The top ten clones hold 2.5% to 3.5% of a sample with about 170,000 clones, around 78% of them seen once. The V gene's germline CDR1 is MNHNS and CDR2 SASEGT. The CDR3 extends over 14 amino acids. V shed 7 bases and J shed 4 bases, with 11 bases lying between them. The data originate from a study of cytomegalovirus exposure and HLA in healthy donors. The TCR comes from a woman between 45 and 60 years old in good health and CMV-seropositive. The sequenced material came from PBMCs. This sequence joins TRBV6-1 and TRBJ2-6; D is perhaps TRBD2 (5 bases). This CDR3 is CASNWERGANVLTF. The CDR3 nucleotides read TGTGCCAGCAACTGGGAGCGAGGGGCCAACGTCCTGACTTTC.